The present T cell receptor beta chain was sequenced within a study of tumor and adjacent non-tumor tissue in lung cancer. Study-wide background: There were around 11 adenocarcinoma, a couple of squamous cell carcinoma and 1 small cell lung cancer cases.

A note on this clonotype: Its matching antigen is unknown. One base away lies a much larger clone, so this may be a sequencing read error.

No cell sorting was done before RNA was extracted from the tissue. V lost 8 bases to trimming and J lost 8 bases, with 19 bases between them. CDR3 length: 13 residues. A modified ARM-PCR protocol with three rounds of nested PCR amplified TCRbeta. TCRdb used MiXCR to reprocess the multiplex PCR reads, holding one entry per CDR3 protein. The sample shows some 100,000 distinct CDR3 sequences, around 80% of them seen only once. General study results and limits: Higher tumor TCR diversity was associated with shorter survival. Top 100 clones took a larger repertoire share in normal lung.

V gene TRBV12-3 or TRBV12-4 combines with J gene TRBJ2-7; no clear D. The source material was lung tumor tissue. This sequence originates from a woman aged 60 to 75 with non-small cell lung cancer. The CDR3 here is CASVNRVMGKQYF. CDR3 sequence (DNA): TGTGCCAGCGTTAATCGGGTCATGGGCAAGCAGTACTTC.